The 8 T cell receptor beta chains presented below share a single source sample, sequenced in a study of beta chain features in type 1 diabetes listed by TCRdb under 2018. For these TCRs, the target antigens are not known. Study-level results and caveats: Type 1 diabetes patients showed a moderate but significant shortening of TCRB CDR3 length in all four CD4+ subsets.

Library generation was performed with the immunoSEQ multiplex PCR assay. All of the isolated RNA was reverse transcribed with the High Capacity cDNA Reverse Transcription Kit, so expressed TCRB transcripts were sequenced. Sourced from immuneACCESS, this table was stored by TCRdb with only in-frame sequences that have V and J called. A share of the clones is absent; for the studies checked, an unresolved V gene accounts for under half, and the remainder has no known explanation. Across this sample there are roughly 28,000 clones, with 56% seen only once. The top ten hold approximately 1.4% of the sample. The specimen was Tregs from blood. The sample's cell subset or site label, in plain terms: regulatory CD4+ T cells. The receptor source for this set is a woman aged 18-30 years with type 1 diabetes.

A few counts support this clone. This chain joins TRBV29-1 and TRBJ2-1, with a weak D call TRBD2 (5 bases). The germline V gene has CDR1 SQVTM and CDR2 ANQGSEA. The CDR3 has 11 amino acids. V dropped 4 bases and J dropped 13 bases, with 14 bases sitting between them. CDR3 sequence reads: CSVVVDYPQFF. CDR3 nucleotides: TGCAGCGTTGTAGTAGACTACCCTCAGTTCTTC.

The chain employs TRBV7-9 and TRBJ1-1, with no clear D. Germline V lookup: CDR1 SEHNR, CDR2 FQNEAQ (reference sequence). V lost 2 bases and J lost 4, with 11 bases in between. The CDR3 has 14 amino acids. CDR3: CASSLSSSLTEAFF. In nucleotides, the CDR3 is TGTGCCAGCAGCTTAAGCAGTAGCCTCACTGAAGCTTTCTTT.

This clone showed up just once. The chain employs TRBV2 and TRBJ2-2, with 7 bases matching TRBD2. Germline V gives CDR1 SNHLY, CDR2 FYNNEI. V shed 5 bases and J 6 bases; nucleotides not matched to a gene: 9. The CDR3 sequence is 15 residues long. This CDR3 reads CASSSLASGAGELFF. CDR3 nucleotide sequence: TGTGCCAGCAGTTCACTAGCGAGCGGCGCCGGGGAGCTGTTTTTT.

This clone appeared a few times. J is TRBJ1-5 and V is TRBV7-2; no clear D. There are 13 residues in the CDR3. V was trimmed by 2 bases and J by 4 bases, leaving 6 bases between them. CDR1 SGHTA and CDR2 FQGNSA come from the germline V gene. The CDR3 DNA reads TGTGCCAGCAGCTTAAGAGGGAATCAGCCCCAGCATTTT. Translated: CASSLRGNQPQHF.

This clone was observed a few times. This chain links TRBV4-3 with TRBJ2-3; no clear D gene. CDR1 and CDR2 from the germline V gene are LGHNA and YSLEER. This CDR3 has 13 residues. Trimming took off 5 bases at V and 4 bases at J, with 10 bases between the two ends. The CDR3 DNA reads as TGCGCCAGCAGCGAGGTCCGGGCAGATACGCAGTATTTT. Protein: CASSEVRADTQYF.

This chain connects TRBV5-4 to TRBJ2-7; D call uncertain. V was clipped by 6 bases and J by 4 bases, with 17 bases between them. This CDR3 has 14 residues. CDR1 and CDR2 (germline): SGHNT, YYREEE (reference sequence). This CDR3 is CASTNPGCQYEQYV. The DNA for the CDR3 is TGTGCCAGCACTAACCCAGGTTGTCAGTACGAGCAGTACGTC.

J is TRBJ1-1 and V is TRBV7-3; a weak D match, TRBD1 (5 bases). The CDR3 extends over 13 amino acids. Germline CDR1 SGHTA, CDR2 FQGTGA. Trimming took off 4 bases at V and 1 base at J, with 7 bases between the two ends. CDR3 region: CASSWQGNTEAFF. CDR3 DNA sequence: TGTGCCAGCAGCTGGCAGGGGAACACTGAAGCTTTCTTT.

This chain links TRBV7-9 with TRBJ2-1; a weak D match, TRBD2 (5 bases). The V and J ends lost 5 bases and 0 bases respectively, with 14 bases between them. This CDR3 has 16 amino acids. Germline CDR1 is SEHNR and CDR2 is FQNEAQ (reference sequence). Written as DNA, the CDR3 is TGTGCCAGCAGCCGAACTCTAGCTACCTCCTACAATGAGCAGTTCTTC. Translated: CASSRTLATSYNEQFF.